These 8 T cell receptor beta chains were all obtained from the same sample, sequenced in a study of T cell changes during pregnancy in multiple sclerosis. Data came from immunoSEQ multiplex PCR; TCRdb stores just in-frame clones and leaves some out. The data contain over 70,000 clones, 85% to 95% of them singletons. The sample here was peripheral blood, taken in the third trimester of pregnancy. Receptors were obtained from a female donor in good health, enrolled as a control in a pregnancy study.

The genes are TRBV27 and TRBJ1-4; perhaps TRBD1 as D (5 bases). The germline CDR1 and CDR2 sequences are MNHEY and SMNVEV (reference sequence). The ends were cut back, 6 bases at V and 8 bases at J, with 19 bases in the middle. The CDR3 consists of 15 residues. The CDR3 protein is CASRAIGVHPEKLFF. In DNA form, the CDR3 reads TGTGCCAGCAGGGCGATAGGGGTCCATCCGGAAAAACTGTTTTTT.

The CDR3 region has the DNA TGTGCCAGCAGCAAAGAGGAGACAGCGAGCAATCAGCCCCAGCATTTT. Translated: CASSKEETASNQPQHF. The chain uses TRBV21-1 and TRBJ1-5; the table assigns TRBD1, which was not confirmed against the DNA. TRBV21-1 is reported as a pseudogene. CDR3 length: 16 residues.

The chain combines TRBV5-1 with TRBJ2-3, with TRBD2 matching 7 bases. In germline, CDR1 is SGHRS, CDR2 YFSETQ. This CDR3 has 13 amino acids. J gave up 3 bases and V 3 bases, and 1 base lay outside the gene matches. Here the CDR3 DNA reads TGCGCCAGCAGCTGGGAGGGAACAGATACGCAGTATTTT. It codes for CASSWEGTDTQYF.

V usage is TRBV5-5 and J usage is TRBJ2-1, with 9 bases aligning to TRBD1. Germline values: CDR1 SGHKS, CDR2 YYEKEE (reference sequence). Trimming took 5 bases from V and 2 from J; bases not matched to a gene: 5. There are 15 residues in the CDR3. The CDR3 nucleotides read TGTGCCAGCAGACCCGGACAGGGGACCTACAATGAGCAGTTCTTC. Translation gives CASRPGQGTYNEQFF. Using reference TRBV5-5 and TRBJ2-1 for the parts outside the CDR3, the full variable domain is DAGVTQSPTHLIKTRGQQVTLRCSPISGHKSVSWYQQVLGQGPQFIFQYYEKEERGRGNFPDRFSARQFPNYSSELNVNALLLGDSALYLCASRPGQGTYNEQFFGPGTRLTVL.

The CDR3 is CASSNEGRTRHSGANVLTF. In DNA, the CDR3 is TGTGCCAGCAGCAACGAGGGGCGGACTAGACACTCTGGGGCCAACGTCCTGACTTTC. The V gene is TRBV7-2, the J gene TRBJ2-6; TRBD2 matches 7 bases. V lost 5 bases to trimming and J lost 0 bases; unmatched junction nucleotides: 13. This CDR3 has 19 residues. The germline gives CDR1 SGHTA, CDR2 FQGNSA.

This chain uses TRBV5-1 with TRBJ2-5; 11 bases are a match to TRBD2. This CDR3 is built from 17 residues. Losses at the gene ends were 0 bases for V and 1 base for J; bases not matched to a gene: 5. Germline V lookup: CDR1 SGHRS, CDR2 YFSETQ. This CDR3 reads CASSLAGLAGGQETQYF. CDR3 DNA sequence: TGCGCCAGCAGCTTGGCCGGGCTAGCGGGAGGCCAAGAGACCCAGTACTTC. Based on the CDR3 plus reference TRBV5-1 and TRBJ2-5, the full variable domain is KAGVTQTPRYLIKTRGQQVTLSCSPISGHRSVSWYQQTPGQGLQFLFEYFSETQRNKGNFPGRFSGRQFSNSRSEMNVSTLELGDSALYLCASSLAGLAGGQETQYFGPGTRLLVL.

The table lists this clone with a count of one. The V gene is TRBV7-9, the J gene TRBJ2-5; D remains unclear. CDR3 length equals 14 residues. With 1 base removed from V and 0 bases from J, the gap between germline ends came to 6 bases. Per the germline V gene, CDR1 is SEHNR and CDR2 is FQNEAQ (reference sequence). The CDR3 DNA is TGTGCCAGCAGCTTAGGTAGCTACCAAGAGACCCAGTACTTC. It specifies CASSLGSYQETQYF. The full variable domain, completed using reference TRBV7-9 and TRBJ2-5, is DTGVSQNPRHKITKRGQNVTFRCDPISEHNRLYWYRQTLGQGPEFLTYFQNEAQLEKSRLLSDRFSAERPKGSFSTLEIQRTEQGDSAMYLCASSLGSYQETQYFGPGTRLLVL.

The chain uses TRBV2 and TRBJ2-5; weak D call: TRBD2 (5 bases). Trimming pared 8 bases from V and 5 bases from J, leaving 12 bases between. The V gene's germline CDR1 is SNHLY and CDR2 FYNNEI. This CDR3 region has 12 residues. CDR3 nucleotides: TGTGCCAGCGGGGTTGGCGGGGAGACCCAGTACTTC. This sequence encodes CASGVGGETQYF.